Listed below are T cell receptor beta chains from one sample, sequenced in a study of cytomegalovirus exposure and HLA in healthy donors. Only in-frame clones appear in the TCRdb table, and some are missing; sequencing was by immunoSEQ multiplex PCR. The sample consists of 150,000 to 200,000 clones, approximately 86% of them appearing once. Sample: PBMCs. Receptors originate from a young woman in good health and CMV-seronegative. Both conserved end residues are part of each CDR3. Each record gives: V gene, clone size, D gene, J gene, CDR3 DNA, CDR3 protein. A D gene is named only where the DNA matches it firmly. Rows give clone size only sometimes, using once, few, many, or a class for an expanded clone.

V: TRBV27; size: .; D: .; J: TRBJ2-1; DNA: TGTGCCAGCAGTTTATCCGACAATGAGCAGTTCTTC; CDR3: CASSLSDNEQFF
V: TRBV11-3; size: .; D: .; J: TRBJ2-3; DNA: TGTGCCAGCAGCACCCGACAGGGAGGTAGCACAGATACGCAGTATTTT; CDR3: CASSTRQGGSTDTQYF
V: TRBV19; size: .; D: .; J: TRBJ1-5; DNA: TGTGCCAGTAGTTGGACAGCTTATAGCAATCAGCCCCAGCATTTT; CDR3: CASSWTAYSNQPQHF
V: TRBV11-3; size: .; D: .; J: TRBJ1-2; DNA: TGTGCCAGCAGCCCAGGTACAGACGGGGAGAGGACCTTC; CDR3: CASSPGTDGERTF
V: TRBV29-1; size: .; D: .; J: TRBJ1-2; DNA: TGCAGCGTTGTTGAGGCGGCCTATGGCTACACCTTC; CDR3: CSVVEAAYGYTF
V: TRBV5-4; size: .; D: .; J: TRBJ1-1; DNA: TGTGCCAGCAGCTTGTGGCGTTTAAGCGGGAACACTGAAGCTTTCTTT; CDR3: CASSLWRLSGNTEAFF
V: TRBV11-2; size: .; D: TRBD1; J: TRBJ1-6; DNA: TGTGCCAGCAGCCCGAATACAGGGGTGAGTTCACCCCTCCACTTT; CDR3: CASSPNTGVSSPLHF
V: TRBV2; size: .; D: .; J: TRBJ2-2; DNA: TGTGCCAGCAAGAGTCAGGTCGCGAACACCGGGGAGCTGTTTTTT; CDR3: CASKSQVANTGELFF
V: TRBV11-2; size: .; D: .; J: TRBJ1-1; DNA: TGTGCCGGCAGCTTTGGAGAGAACACTGAAGCTTTCTTT; CDR3: CAGSFGENTEAFF
V: TRBV4-1; size: few; D: TRBD1; J: TRBJ2-7; DNA: TGCGCCAGCAGCCAAGAATGGGGGACAGGACCCAAGACGAGCTTC; CDR3: CASSQEWGTGPKTSF
V: TRBV7-9; size: .; D: .; J: TRBJ2-3; DNA: TGTGCCAGCAGCTTAAGTGGGGCTACCATCACAGATACGCAGTATTTT; CDR3: CASSLSGATITDTQYF
V: TRBV30; size: few; D: .; J: TRBJ1-5; DNA: TGTGCCTGGAGTGTCCCGGGGGGCAATCAGCCCCAGCATTTT; CDR3: CAWSVPGGNQPQHF
V: TRBV6-5; size: once; D: .; J: TRBJ2-1; DNA: TGTGCCAGCAGTTACAGCCTAGCGAGGTATGAGCAGTTCTTC; CDR3: CASSYSLARYEQFF
V: TRBV27; size: .; D: .; J: TRBJ1-1; DNA: TGTGCCAGCAAACCCCACAGGAGGGCGGGCGGAGCTTTCTTT; CDR3: CASKPHRRAGGAFF
V: TRBV4-1; size: .; D: .; J: TRBJ1-5; DNA: TGCGCCAGCAGCCCCGGGGGGGCCGTAAACTATCAGCCCCAGCATTTT; CDR3: CASSPGGAVNYQPQHF
V: TRBV9; size: .; D: .; J: TRBJ2-1; DNA: TGTGCCAGCAGCGCTCTACCGGGATTTCTTAACAATGAGCAGTTCTTC; CDR3: CASSALPGFLNNEQFF
V: TRBV28; size: .; D: .; J: TRBJ2-5; DNA: TGTGCCAGCACCTCCGGACAGAAAGAGACCCAGTACTTC; CDR3: CASTSGQKETQYF
V: TRBV2; size: .; D: .; J: TRBJ1-2; DNA: TGTGCCAGCACCCAGGACAGCTATGGCTACACCTTC; CDR3: CASTQDSYGYTF
V: TRBV18; size: .; D: .; J: TRBJ2-1; DNA: TGTGCCAGCTCACCGTCTGGGACTCACAATGAGCAGTTCTTC; CDR3: CASSPSGTHNEQFF
V: TRBV27; size: once; D: .; J: TRBJ2-5; DNA: TGTGCCAGCAGTTTATACTTTGGTAGCCCGGGACACCCTTCTTCCCCCCAAGAGACCCAGTACTTC; CDR3: CASSLYFGSPGHPSSPQETQYF
V: TRBV18; size: .; D: TRBD1; J: TRBJ1-1; DNA: TGTGCCAGCTCTTCTCAGGGGGCTGTAGACACTGAAGCTTTCTTT; CDR3: CASSSQGAVDTEAFF
V: TRBV7-2; size: .; D: TRBD1; J: TRBJ2-7; DNA: TGTGCCAGCAGCTTAGGACAGGGTTCTTTCCACGAGCAGTACTTC; CDR3: CASSLGQGSFHEQYF
V: TRBV6-5; size: .; D: .; J: TRBJ1-5; DNA: TGTGCCACCCAGGGTCACGGCAATCAGCCCCAGCATTTT; CDR3: CATQGHGNQPQHF
V: TRBV7-8; size: .; D: .; J: TRBJ1-4; DNA: TGTGCCAGCAGTCTAGGGCAGGGCCAGGATGAAAAACTGTTTTTT; CDR3: CASSLGQGQDEKLFF
V: TRBV19; size: .; D: TRBD2; J: TRBJ2-6; DNA: TGTGCCAGTAGCTATGACGGACTAGCGGGAGCTGGGGCCAACGTCCTGACTTTC; CDR3: CASSYDGLAGAGANVLTF
V: TRBV6-1; size: .; D: TRBD1; J: TRBJ2-7; DNA: TGTGCCAGCAGTGGGCCCACAGGGGGCTACGAGCAGTACTTC; CDR3: CASSGPTGGYEQYF
V: TRBV12-5; size: .; D: .; J: TRBJ1-1; DNA: TGTGCTAGTGGTTTGTCCTTGACGGCCAGGGTTGGCACTGAAGCTTTCTTT; CDR3: CASGLSLTARVGTEAFF
V: TRBV7-2; size: .; D: .; J: TRBJ1-2; DNA: TGTGCCAGCAGCCCGAATCAACCGAGCTATGGCTACACCTTC; CDR3: CASSPNQPSYGYTF
V: TRBV29-1; size: .; D: .; J: TRBJ2-5; DNA: TGCAGCGCTACTAGCTTTGGAGAGACCCAGTACTTC; CDR3: CSATSFGETQYF
V: TRBV5-6; size: once; D: .; J: TRBJ2-7; DNA: TGTGCCAGCAGCTTAGGGGTAAGCTCCTACGAGCAGTCCTTC; CDR3: CASSLGVSSYEQSF
V: TRBV5-1; size: .; D: .; J: TRBJ2-3; DNA: TGCGCCAGCAGCTTGACCAAGGGAGCTGACACAGATACGCAGTATTTT; CDR3: CASSLTKGADTDTQYF
V: TRBV5-4; size: .; D: .; J: TRBJ2-5; DNA: TGTGCCAGCAGCTCAGTCGATGTGGGAGCAGAGACCCAGTACTTC; CDR3: CASSSVDVGAETQYF
V: TRBV19; size: few; D: TRBD2; J: TRBJ2-3; DNA: TGTGCCAGTAGACTTAGCGGGGAAAACACAGATACGCAGTATTTT; CDR3: CASRLSGENTDTQYF
V: TRBV4-2; size: .; D: TRBD2; J: TRBJ2-5; DNA: TGTGCCAGCAGCCAAGATGCTAGCGGGGGCAACCAAGAGACCCAGTACTTC; CDR3: CASSQDASGGNQETQYF
V: TRBV5-1; size: .; D: TRBD1; J: TRBJ2-7; DNA: TGCGCCAGCAGCTCGACAGGGATGGCCTACGAGCAGTACTTC; CDR3: CASSSTGMAYEQYF
V: TRBV2; size: once; D: TRBD2; J: TRBJ2-1; DNA: TGTGCCAGCAACGGAAACGGGGCTAGCGGGAGTCCCCATGAGCAGTTCTTC; CDR3: CASNGNGASGSPHEQFF
V: TRBV6-1; size: .; D: .; J: TRBJ2-7; DNA: TGTGCCAGCACCCCGACAGGTCTGGTCTACGAGCAGTACTTC; CDR3: CASTPTGLVYEQYF
V: TRBV19; size: .; D: .; J: TRBJ1-4; DNA: TGTGCCAGTAGTATATCGGGGACAACTAATGAAAAACTGTTTTTT; CDR3: CASSISGTTNEKLFF
V: TRBV7-9; size: .; D: .; J: TRBJ1-2; DNA: TGTGCCAGCAGCTCAATCACAGGGAACTATGGCTACACCTTC; CDR3: CASSSITGNYGYTF
V: TRBV28; size: .; D: .; J: TRBJ1-1; DNA: TGTGCCAGCAGTTACCCCATGACGGGAAACACTGAAGCTTTCTTT; CDR3: CASSYPMTGNTEAFF
V: TRBV28; size: .; D: TRBD1; J: TRBJ2-1; DNA: TGTGCCAGCAGTTGGGACAGAAGGGGTAACAATGAGCAGTTCTTC; CDR3: CASSWDRRGNNEQFF
V: TRBV6-5; size: .; D: .; J: TRBJ1-2; DNA: TGTGCCAGCAGTTACCGTACAGCTGAGTGGTATGGCTACACCTTC; CDR3: CASSYRTAEWYGYTF
V: TRBV6-1; size: .; D: TRBD2; J: TRBJ2-1; DNA: TGTGCCAGCAGTGAATTGACTAGCGGGATACTCTACAATGAGCAGTTCTTC; CDR3: CASSELTSGILYNEQFF
V: TRBV25-1; size: .; D: TRBD1; J: TRBJ1-1; DNA: TGTGCCAGCAGTGAAACAGGGGTCCCTGAGGCTTTCTTT; CDR3: CASSETGVPEAFF
V: TRBV4-2; size: few; D: .; J: TRBJ1-4; DNA: TGTGCCAGCAGCGCATCTTGGGGGGTTAATGAAAAACTGTTTTTT; CDR3: CASSASWGVNEKLFF
V: TRBV27; size: .; D: TRBD2; J: TRBJ2-1; DNA: TGTGCCAGCAGACAACAGGGACTAGCGGGGAATGAGCAGTTCTTC; CDR3: CASRQQGLAGNEQFF
V: TRBV15; size: .; D: TRBD1; J: TRBJ2-7; DNA: TGTGCCACCAGCAGAGGGGGGACAGGCTCCTACGAGCAGTACTTC; CDR3: CATSRGGTGSYEQYF
V: TRBV28; size: .; D: .; J: TRBJ1-2; DNA: TGTGCCAGCAGTTTATCCGGCCGCGGGGGCTATGGCTACACCTTC; CDR3: CASSLSGRGGYGYTF
V: TRBV7-9; size: .; D: .; J: TRBJ2-3; DNA: TGTGCCAGCAGTCAACGGCGGGGGCACACAGATACGCAGTATTTT; CDR3: CASSQRRGHTDTQYF
V: TRBV28; size: .; D: .; J: TRBJ1-4; DNA: TGTGCCAGCATCGGCGGGGTTAATGAAAAACTGTTTTTT; CDR3: CASIGGVNEKLFF
V: TRBV5-1; size: .; D: .; J: TRBJ2-3; DNA: TGCGCCAGCAGCTTGAGGGGTTCTAGTGGAGATACGCAGTATTTT; CDR3: CASSLRGSSGDTQYF
V: TRBV6-1; size: .; D: .; J: TRBJ1-4; DNA: TGTGCCAGCAGGAGATCAACTAATGAAAAACTGTTTTTT; CDR3: CASRRSTNEKLFF
V: TRBV28; size: once; D: .; J: TRBJ2-7; DNA: TGTGCCAGCAGTCTCTTTATCGAGCAGTACTTC; CDR3: CASSLFIEQYF
V: TRBV9; size: .; D: .; J: TRBJ2-3; DNA: TGTGCCAGCAGCGAGGGGTCAGGGGGCACAGATACGCAGTATTTT; CDR3: CASSEGSGGTDTQYF
V: TRBV19; size: .; D: .; J: TRBJ1-3; DNA: TGTGCCAGTAGTATCCCACCGGTCTCTGGAAACACCATATATTTT; CDR3: CASSIPPVSGNTIYF
V: TRBV4-1; size: once; D: .; J: TRBJ1-1; DNA: TGTGCCAGCAGCCAGGTCTCGGGGAACACTGAAGCTTTCTTT; CDR3: CASSQVSGNTEAFF
V: TRBV19; size: .; D: TRBD2; J: TRBJ2-1; DNA: TGTGCCAGTAGTATAGGGCGGGAGGGCGGCGCTAAGCAGTTCTTC; CDR3: CASSIGREGGAKQFF
V: TRBV28; size: once; D: TRBD1; J: TRBJ2-7; DNA: TGTGCCAGCGAATCACCTACCGGGACAGGGTCTAACGAGCAGTACTTC; CDR3: CASESPTGTGSNEQYF